A selection of T cell receptor beta chains follows, all from one sample in a study of vaccination and CD4 T cells after COVID-19. TCRdb reprocessed the PCR reads with MiXCR, giving one entry per CDR3 protein. The sample contains 9,000 to 10,000 distinct CDR3 sequences, roughly 35% of which appear only once. Antigens for these TCRs are unknown. Source material: CD4+ T cells from blood, cultured in vitro. Receptor source: a human donor in good health. Both conserved end residues are part of each CDR3. D genes are given only for firm matches. Size is stated for part of the rows, as once, few or many counts, or as a class when the clone is expanded.

D: NA; V: TRBV20-1; J: TRBJ1-6; size: few; CDR3: CSARVGGVYHNSPLHF; DNA: TGCAGTGCTAGAGTGGGGGGGGTTTATCATAATTCACCCCTCCACTTT
D: NA; V: TRBV6-5; J: TRBJ2-1; size: NA; CDR3: CASSSATVAMGNEQFF; DNA: TGTGCCAGCAGTTCTGCGACAGTAGCTATGGGCAATGAGCAGTTCTTC
D: NA; V: TRBV6-5; J: TRBJ1-2; size: medium-sized; CDR3: CASSYSRGRANYGYTF; DNA: TGTGCCAGCAGTTACTCGCGCGGGCGTGCTAACTATGGCTACACCTTC
D: NA; V: TRBV4-3; J: TRBJ1-2; size: NA; CDR3: CASSPGSNYGYTF; DNA: TGCGCCAGCAGCCCCGGGTCTAACTATGGCTACACCTTC
D: NA; V: TRBV5-1; J: TRBJ2-7; size: few; CDR3: CASSMGPNSYEQYF; DNA: TGCGCCAGCAGCATGGGACCCAATTCCTACGAGCAGTACTTC
D: NA; V: TRBV30; J: TRBJ1-2; size: once; CDR3: CAWSPGGVRYYGYTF; DNA: TGTGCCTGGAGTCCCGGGGGGGTCAGGTACTATGGCTACACCTTC
D: NA; V: TRBV29-1; J: TRBJ1-2; size: NA; CDR3: CSVETGYGYTF; DNA: TGCAGCGTTGAGACCGGCTATGGCTACACCTTC
D: NA; V: TRBV7-2; J: TRBJ2-7; size: few; CDR3: CASSLRHNYEQYF; DNA: TGTGCCAGCAGCTTACGACACAATTACGAGCAGTACTTC
D: TRBD1; V: TRBV30; J: TRBJ1-6; size: NA; CDR3: CAWGGQGAGTPLHF; DNA: TGTGCCTGGGGAGGACAGGGGGCCGGGACACCCCTCCACTTT
D: NA; V: TRBV10-3; J: TRBJ2-1; size: NA; CDR3: CAISELGYNEQFF; DNA: TGTGCCATCAGTGAACTAGGTTACAATGAGCAGTTCTTC
D: TRBD1; V: TRBV7-2; J: TRBJ2-7; size: few; CDR3: CASSTWTGIYEQYF; DNA: TGTGCCAGCAGCACGTGGACAGGTATCTACGAGCAGTACTTC
D: NA; V: TRBV7-2; J: TRBJ1-2; size: NA; CDR3: CASSLGPQGFLDGYTF; DNA: TGTGCCAGCAGCTTAGGGCCGCAAGGGTTTTTGGATGGCTACACCTTC
D: TRBD2; V: TRBV20-1; J: TRBJ2-7; size: NA; CDR3: CSASSGRSEQYF; DNA: TGCAGTGCTAGTAGCGGGAGGTCCGAGCAGTACTTC
D: TRBD2; V: TRBV24-1; J: TRBJ2-7; size: few; CDR3: CAIRTSGSYEQYF; DNA: TGTGCCATTCGGACTAGCGGGAGTTACGAGCAGTACTTC
D: NA; V: TRBV12-3/TRBV12-4; J: TRBJ2-5; size: NA; CDR3: CAYSEETQYF; DNA: TGTGCTTACTCCGAAGAGACCCAGTACTTC
D: NA; V: TRBV7-9; J: TRBJ2-5; size: few; CDR3: CASSFTSGETQYF; DNA: TGTGCCAGCAGCTTCACTAGTGGCGAGACCCAGTACTTC